These 8 T cell receptor beta chains originate from one sample sequenced in a study of blood T cell repertoires in COVID-19. The protocol was immunoSEQ multiplex PCR, while the TCRdb copy is restricted to in-frame clones and leaves out a portion. The profile shows tens of thousands of clones, roughly 70% of them singletons. Sample: peripheral blood. The receptor source for this set is a woman aged 45-65 years with active or convalescent COVID-19.

J is TRBJ1-6 and V is TRBV11-1, with D perhaps matching TRBD1 (6 bases). The CDR3 covers 15 residues. CDR1 is SGHAT, CDR2 FQDESV, per germline (reference sequence). The V and J ends lost 5 bases and 7 bases respectively, with 15 bases between them. The CDR3 coding sequence is TGTGCCAGCAGCCTCTCCAGGGGAGAAAATTCACCCCTCCACTTT. Its protein is CASSLSRGENSPLHF.

The chain joins TRBV5-1 to TRBJ2-1; 10 positions agree with TRBD2. The CDR3 length is 15 residues. Germline values: CDR1 SGHRS, CDR2 YFSETQ. V lost 6 bases and J lost 5; bases outside the gene matches: 8. The chain's CDR3 is CASTTRLAGHNEQFF. The CDR3 DNA follows: TGCGCCAGCACAACAAGACTAGCGGGCCACAATGAGCAGTTCTTC.

J is TRBJ1-4 and V is TRBV18, with TRBD1 matching 7 bases. Trimming removed 2 bases from V and 0 bases from J; junction bases left unmatched: 6. CDR3 size: 17 residues. The germline V gene has CDR1 KGHSH and CDR2 LQKENI. The chain's CDR3 is CASSPSRGEATNEKLFF. CDR3 nucleotide sequence: TGTGCCAGCTCACCATCCAGGGGGGAGGCAACTAATGAAAAACTGTTTTTT.

This CDR3 is CASSEGLSYEQYF. The DNA of the CDR3 is TGTGCCAGCAGTGAGGGACTTTCGTACGAGCAGTACTTC. J is TRBJ2-7 and V is TRBV6-1; maybe TRBD2 (6 bases). Trimming stripped 3 bases from V and 4 bases from J, with 10 bases between. Germline values: CDR1 MNHNS, CDR2 SASEGT. The CDR3 loop spans 13 amino acids.

The chain couples TRBV3-1 (or the pseudogene TRBV3-2) to TRBJ2-7, with D perhaps TRBD1 (5 bases). Germline CDR1 and CDR2: LGHDT and YNNKEL (reference sequence). This CDR3 spans 13 amino acids. Trimming left V 4 bases short and J 3 bases short, with 10 bases between. CDR3 amino acids: CASSRRGSYEQYF. CDR3 bases: TGTGCCAGCAGCCGAAGGGGTAGCTACGAGCAGTACTTC.

The chain couples TRBV5-1 to TRBJ1-1, with TRBD1 matching 10 bases. The CDR3 runs 13 residues. Germline values: CDR1 SGHRS, CDR2 YFSETQ. Unmatched junction bases numbered 3, after V lost 4 bases and J lost 6 bases. The CDR3 spells CASSPGTGAEAFF. For the CDR3, the DNA is TGCGCCAGCAGCCCCGGGACAGGGGCTGAAGCTTTCTTT. The variable domain in full, with the rest retrieved from reference TRBV5-1 and TRBJ1-1, is KAGVTQTPRYLIKTRGQQVTLSCSPISGHRSVSWYQQTPGQGLQFLFEYFSETQRNKGNFPGRFSGRQFSNSRSEMNVSTLELGDSALYLCASSPGTGAEAFFGQGTRLTVV.

This clone was seen just once. The V and J genes are TRBV5-1 and TRBJ1-1; 7 bases are shared with TRBD1. The CDR3 loop spans 15 amino acids. The V gene end was trimmed by 4 bases and the J gene end by 1 base; junction bases not matched to a gene: 7. CDR1 and CDR2 (germline): SGHRS, YFSETQ. CDR3 coding DNA: TGCGCCAGCAGCCCAATGACAGGGCAGAACACTGAAGCTTTCTTT. Its protein product is CASSPMTGQNTEAFF.

The genes are TRBV9 and TRBJ1-1, with TRBD1 matching over 10 bases. This CDR3 region has 16 residues. The trim removed 3 bases at V and 6 bases at J, leaving 11 bases unmatched. Per the germline V gene, CDR1 is SGDLS and CDR2 is YYNGEE. The chain's CDR3 is CASSGTGTGVVAEAFF. The CDR3 DNA sequence: TGTGCCAGCAGCGGTACCGGGACAGGGGTTGTCGCTGAAGCTTTCTTT.